This T cell receptor beta chain was observed in a study of shared clonotypes between healthy human individuals (dated by TCRdb to about 2020). Some background on the complete study: Three men and a couple of women, aged 18 to 49 years, made up the cohort. For each donor, three plates each were used for CD4 naive and CD4 memory, two plates were used for CD8 naive, and one plate was used for CD8 memory. Blood TCR repertoires of about five healthy adults were deeply sequenced to estimate repertoire size and the extent of clonotype sharing between individuals. To increase sequencing depth and limit assay-specific biases, different laboratories used diverse techniques to prepare libraries and sequence TCR repertoires. Per donor, leukapheresis produced somewhere between about 0.9 and 9.5 billion PBMCs. General findings and caveats noted by the study authors: Sampling was limited to blood, and TCR repertoires in tissue likely differ from TCR repertoires in blood. Larger estimated clonotype richness was generally found for naive subsets than for memory subsets. Based on pairwise subsampling, the degree of clonotype sharing among donors was expected to be affected by sequencing depth. Clonotypes shared by all four sorted-subset donors showed higher generation probabilities than non-shared clonotypes. The small number of donors limited the genetic and exposure-history diversity represented. Rarefaction of sorted-subset datasets indicated incomplete sequencing despite the large sequencing depth. Across four donors, approximately 5% of naive CD4, 3% to 4% of naive CD8, 2% to 2.5% of memory CD4, and approximately 0.42% of memory CD8 clonotypes were shared.

Including the terminal cysteine and phenylalanine, the CDR3 comprises 15 residues. The read is trimmed to its CDR3 DNA, 45 bases read in frame from base 1. CDR1 and CDR2 were assigned from the germline V gene (reference sequence) as SEHNR and FQNEAQ. Trimming leaves V shorter by 2 bases and J shorter by 4 bases, with the junction holding 5 bases beyond the gene matches. Using the deep immunoSEQ assay, multiplex PCR amplified TCR CDR3 regions from genomic DNA. Genomic DNA extracted from each cell subset was distributed evenly over all wells of several immunoSEQ 96-well plates, and each plate served as one replicate. Each replicate PCR for sorted subsets received about 210 ng genomic DNA, equal to about 30,000 T cell genomes. Purified libraries were quantified with a Qubit 3.0 fluorometer, sized on a Bioanalyzer 2100, and re-quantified with the KAPA Library Quantification kit. Each immunoSEQ 96-well plate was sequenced on its own single-read 150-cycle Illumina NextSeq 550 flow cell. The published analysis was carried out like this. Because only junctional sequences without quality scores were contained in the immunoSEQ output, filtering matching that applied to full-length reads could not be performed. To assign V/J genes and CDR3, sequences were annotated against IMGT germline references using PyIR, a Python wrapper for IgBLAST v1.9. Reads with weak V/J assignments (E-value above 1e-6), missing CDR3, stop codons, out-of-frame junctions, or ambiguous translated residues were removed. A V3J clonotype was defined by an identical inferred V gene, J gene, and CDR3 amino acid sequence. To compute the percentage overlap between repertoires, the number of shared unique clonotypes was divided by the size of the smaller repertoire. Richness of each repertoire was evaluated using RTK rarefaction, the Chao1 estimator, and Recon v2.1 estimates of unobserved clonotypes. Generation probabilities were computed with OLGA for all TCRbeta clonotypes obtained by the gDNA method from four donors. TCRdb took this table from immuneACCESS and kept in-frame rearrangements with V and J called. Such tables lack part of the clones; where checked against another copy, unresolved V genes explain under half of the gap, and the rest is unexplained. V and J calls and clone size are copied from that table; D and trimming were computed from the DNA. Recorded for this sample are 950,000 to 1,100,000 clones; approximately 70% of them occurred a single time. Over 1.3% of the sample belongs to the ten largest clones.

Healthy HIV-negative adults with no recently reported acute infections or vaccinations were included as donors. Every donor was a Caucasian adult living in Nashville, Tennessee, USA. CD4+ T cells were enriched through magnetic negative selection, after which naive cells were positively selected on CD45RA and the remaining negative fraction served as the memory subset. Blood was obtained by leukapheresis, after which PBMCs were separated by Ficoll-Histopaque density gradient centrifugation and cryopreserved in liquid nitrogen vapor phase. Purity and quantity of every magnetically sorted T cell population were checked by analytical flow cytometry. Each sorted fraction had its genomic DNA isolated and then quantified by UV absorbance on a Nanodrop 2000c. This clone was observed a handful of times. Its cognate antigen has yet to be identified. No qualities accompany the bases; no much larger clone lies one base away.

The TCR sequence derives from a man aged 18 to 30 in good health. The sequenced material came from memory CD4+ T cells sorted from blood. The cell subset or site tag for this specimen amounts to: CD45RA-negative fraction. The V and J segments used are TRBV7-9 and TRBJ2-3; the junction holds 8 bases that match TRBD1. The CDR3 region has the sequence CASSLRQGFADTQYF. In nucleotide form, the sequence is TGTGCCAGCAGCTTACGACAGGGGTTTGCAGATACGCAGTATTTT. With the rest looked up from the reference TRBV7-9 and TRBJ2-3 genes rather than sequenced, the full variable domain is DTGVSQNPRHKITKRGQNVTFRCDPISEHNRLYWYRQTLGQGPEFLTYFQNEAQLEKSRLLSDRFSAERPKGSFSTLEIQRTEQGDSAMYLCASSLRQGFADTQYFGPGTRLTVL.